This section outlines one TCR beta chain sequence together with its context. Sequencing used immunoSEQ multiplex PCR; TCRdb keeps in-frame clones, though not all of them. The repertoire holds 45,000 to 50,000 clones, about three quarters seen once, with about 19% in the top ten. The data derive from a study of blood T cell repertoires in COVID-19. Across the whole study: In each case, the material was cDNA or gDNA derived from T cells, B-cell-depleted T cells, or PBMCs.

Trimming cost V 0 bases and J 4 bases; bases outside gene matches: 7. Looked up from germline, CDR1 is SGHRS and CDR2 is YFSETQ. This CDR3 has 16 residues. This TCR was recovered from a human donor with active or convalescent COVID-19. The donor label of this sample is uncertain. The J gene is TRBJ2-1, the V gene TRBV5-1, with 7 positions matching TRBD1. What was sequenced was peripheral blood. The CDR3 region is CASSLEGQQPYNEQFF. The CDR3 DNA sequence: TGCGCCAGCAGCTTGGAGGGACAGCAACCTTACAATGAGCAGTTCTTC.